This T cell receptor (beta chain) appears in the sequencing data of a study of circulating tumor DNA in untreated peripheral T-cell lymphoma (dated by TCRdb to the early 2020s). On the study overall, not on this receptor specifically: Tumor-specific clonotypes turned up in roughly 74% of patients, identified from 86% of baseline tissues and from about 67% of baseline serum samples.

To find tumor-specific TCR clonotypes, researchers sequenced baseline tumor tissue that had been collected prior to treatment. The study used next-generation sequencing of T-cell receptor sequences to monitor peripheral T-cell lymphoma patients receiving frontline treatment on a trial. This clone was counted a single time. Its target antigen remains unknown. No quality values exist for individual bases; no much larger clone is one base distant. Library generation was performed with the immunoSEQ multiplex PCR assay. In TCRdb, the immuneACCESS table is reduced to in-frame sequences with V and J assigned. These tables do not hold every clone; where another copy was compared, an unresolved V gene accounts for under half, and the others remain unexplained. The sample data list 5,000 to 6,000 clones, and under 80% of these were observed just once. The leading ten clones occupy roughly 44% of the sample.

Including the terminal cysteine and phenylalanine, the CDR3 comprises 12 residues. Left in the record is the CDR3 DNA by itself, 36 bases read in frame from the first base. The CDR1 and CDR2 encoded by the germline V gene are MDHEN and SYDVKM. Trimming costs V 8 bases and J 4 bases, and their ends lie 11 bases apart. This sequence originates from a human donor with peripheral T-cell lymphoma. The sample comprised tumor tissue. This sequence uses TRBV28 and TRBJ1-1; the D gene remains uncertain. The CDR3 amino acid sequence is: CASRGAFTEAFF. Here is the DNA: TGTGCCAGCCGCGGAGCTTTCACTGAAGCTTTCTTT.